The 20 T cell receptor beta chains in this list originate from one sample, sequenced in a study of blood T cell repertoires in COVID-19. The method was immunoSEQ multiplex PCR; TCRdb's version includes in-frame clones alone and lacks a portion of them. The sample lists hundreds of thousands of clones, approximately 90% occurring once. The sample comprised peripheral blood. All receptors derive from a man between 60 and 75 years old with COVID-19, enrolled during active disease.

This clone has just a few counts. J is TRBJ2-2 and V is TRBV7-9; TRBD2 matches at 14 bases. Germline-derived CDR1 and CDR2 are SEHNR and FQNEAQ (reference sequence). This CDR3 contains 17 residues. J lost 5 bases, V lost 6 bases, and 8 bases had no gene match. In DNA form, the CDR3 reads TGTGCCAGCAGACCCGGGACTAGCGGGGGTGGAACCGGGGAGCTGTTTTTT. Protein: CASRPGTSGGGTGELFF.

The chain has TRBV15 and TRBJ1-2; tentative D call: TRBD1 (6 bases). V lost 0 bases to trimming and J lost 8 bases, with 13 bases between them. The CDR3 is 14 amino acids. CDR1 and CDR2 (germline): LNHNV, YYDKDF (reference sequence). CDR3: CATSRDRGSWGYTF. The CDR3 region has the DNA TGTGCCACCAGCAGAGATAGGGGGAGTTGGGGCTACACCTTC. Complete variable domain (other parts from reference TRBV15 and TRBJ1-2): DAMVIQNPRYQVTQFGKPVTLSCSQTLNHNVMYWYQQKSSQAPKLLFHYYDKDFNNEADTPDNFQSRRPNTSFCFLDIRSPGLGDTAMYLCATSRDRGSWGYTFGSGTRLTVV.

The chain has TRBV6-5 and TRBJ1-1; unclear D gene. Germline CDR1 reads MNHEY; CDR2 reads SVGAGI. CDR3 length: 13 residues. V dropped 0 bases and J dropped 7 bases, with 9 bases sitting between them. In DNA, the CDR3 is TGTGCCAGCAGTTACTCGGGAGGCCATGAAGCTTTCTTT. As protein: CASSYSGGHEAFF.

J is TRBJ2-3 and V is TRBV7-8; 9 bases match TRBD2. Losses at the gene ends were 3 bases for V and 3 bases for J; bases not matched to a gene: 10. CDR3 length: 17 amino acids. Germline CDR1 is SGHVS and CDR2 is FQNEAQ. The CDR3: CASSLLAGGPITDTQYF. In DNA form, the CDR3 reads TGTGCCAGCAGCTTGCTCGCGGGGGGGCCGATTACAGATACGCAGTATTTT.

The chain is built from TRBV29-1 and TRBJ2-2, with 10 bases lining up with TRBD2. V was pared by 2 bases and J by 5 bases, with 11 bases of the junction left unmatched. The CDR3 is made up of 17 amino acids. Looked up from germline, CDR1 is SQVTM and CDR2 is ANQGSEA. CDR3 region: CSVEILAGVKRTGELFF. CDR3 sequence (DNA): TGCAGCGTTGAAATTCTAGCGGGAGTGAAAAGGACCGGGGAGCTGTTTTTT.

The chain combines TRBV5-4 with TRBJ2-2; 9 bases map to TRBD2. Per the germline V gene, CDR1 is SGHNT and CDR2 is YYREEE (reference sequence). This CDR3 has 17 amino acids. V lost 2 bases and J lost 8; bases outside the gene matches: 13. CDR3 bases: TGTGCCAGCAGCTTTGGGTCCGCTAGCGGGGCCGTGGGGGAGCTGTTTTTT. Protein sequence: CASSFGSASGAVGELFF.

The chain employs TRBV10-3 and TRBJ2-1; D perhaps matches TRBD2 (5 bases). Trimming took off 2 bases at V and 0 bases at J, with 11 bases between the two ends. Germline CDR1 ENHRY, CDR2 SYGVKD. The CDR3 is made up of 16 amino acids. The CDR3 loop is CAISEPSPSSYNEQFF. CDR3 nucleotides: TGTGCCATCAGTGAGCCTAGCCCGAGCTCCTACAATGAGCAGTTCTTC.

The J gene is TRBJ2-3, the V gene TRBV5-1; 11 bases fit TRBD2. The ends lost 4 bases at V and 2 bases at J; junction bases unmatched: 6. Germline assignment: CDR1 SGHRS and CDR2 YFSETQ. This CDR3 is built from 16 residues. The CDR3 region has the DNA TGCGCCAGCAGCCTTAGCGGGGGGGCAACCACAGATACGCAGTATTTT. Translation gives CASSLSGGATTDTQYF.

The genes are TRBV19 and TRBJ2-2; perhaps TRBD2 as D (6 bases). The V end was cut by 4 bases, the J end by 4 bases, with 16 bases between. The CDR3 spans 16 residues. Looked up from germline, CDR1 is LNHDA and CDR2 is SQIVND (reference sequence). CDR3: CASSTPRGIGTGELFF. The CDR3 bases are TGTGCCAGTAGTACCCCCCGGGGGATTGGCACCGGGGAGCTGTTTTTT.

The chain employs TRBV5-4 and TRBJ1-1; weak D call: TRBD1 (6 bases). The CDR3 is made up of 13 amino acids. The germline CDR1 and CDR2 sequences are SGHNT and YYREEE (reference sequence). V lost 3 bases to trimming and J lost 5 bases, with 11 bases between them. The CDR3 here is CASSSSTGTEAFF. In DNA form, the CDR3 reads TGTGCCAGCAGCTCTTCGACAGGAACTGAAGCTTTCTTT.

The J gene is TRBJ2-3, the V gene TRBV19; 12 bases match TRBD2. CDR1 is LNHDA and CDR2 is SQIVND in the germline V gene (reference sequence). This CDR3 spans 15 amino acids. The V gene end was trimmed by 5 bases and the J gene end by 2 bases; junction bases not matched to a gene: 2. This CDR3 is CASSRTSGNTDTQYF. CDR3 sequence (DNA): TGTGCCAGTAGTCGGACTAGCGGGAACACAGATACGCAGTATTTT.

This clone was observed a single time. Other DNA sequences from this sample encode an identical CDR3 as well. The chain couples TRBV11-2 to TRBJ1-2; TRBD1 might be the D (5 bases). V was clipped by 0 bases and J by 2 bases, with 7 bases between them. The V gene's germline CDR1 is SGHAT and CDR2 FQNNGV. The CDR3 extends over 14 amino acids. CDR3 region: CASSLDRVNYGYTF. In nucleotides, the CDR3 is TGTGCCAGCAGCTTAGACAGGGTAAACTATGGCTACACCTTC.

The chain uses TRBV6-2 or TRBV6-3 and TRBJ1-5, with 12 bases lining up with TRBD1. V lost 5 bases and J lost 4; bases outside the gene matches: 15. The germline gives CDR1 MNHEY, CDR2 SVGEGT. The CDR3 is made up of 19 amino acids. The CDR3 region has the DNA TGTGCCAGCAGTCACCTAACCGGGACAGGGGGCGATCGGAATCAGCCCCAGCATTTT. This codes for CASSHLTGTGGDRNQPQHF.

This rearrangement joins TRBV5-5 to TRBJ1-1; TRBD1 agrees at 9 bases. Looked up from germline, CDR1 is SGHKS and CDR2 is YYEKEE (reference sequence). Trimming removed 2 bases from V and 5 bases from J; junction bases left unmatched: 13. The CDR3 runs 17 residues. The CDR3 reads CASSFYSDRGDGTEAFF. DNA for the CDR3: TGTGCCAGCAGCTTTTACAGTGACAGGGGGGATGGTACTGAAGCTTTCTTT.

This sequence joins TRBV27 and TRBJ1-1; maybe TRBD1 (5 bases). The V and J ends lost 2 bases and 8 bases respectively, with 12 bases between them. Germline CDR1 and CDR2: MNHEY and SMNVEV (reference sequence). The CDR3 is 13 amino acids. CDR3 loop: CASSLRPRTEAFF. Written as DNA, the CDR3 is TGTGCCAGCAGTTTAAGGCCCAGGACAGAAGCTTTCTTT.

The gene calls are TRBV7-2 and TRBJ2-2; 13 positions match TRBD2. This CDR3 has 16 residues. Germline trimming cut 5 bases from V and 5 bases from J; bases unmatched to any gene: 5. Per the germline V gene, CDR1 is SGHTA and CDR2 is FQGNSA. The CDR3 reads CASSPGLAGVTGELFF. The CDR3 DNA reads TGTGCCAGCAGCCCAGGACTAGCGGGAGTTACCGGGGAGCTGTTTTTT.

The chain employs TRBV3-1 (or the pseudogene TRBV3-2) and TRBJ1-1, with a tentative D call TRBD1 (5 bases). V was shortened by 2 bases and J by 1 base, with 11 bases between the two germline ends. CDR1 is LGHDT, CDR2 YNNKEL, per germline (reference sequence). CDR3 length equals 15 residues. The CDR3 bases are TGTGCCAGCAGCCAATTCCCAGGGAAGAACACTGAAGCTTTCTTT. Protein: CASSQFPGKNTEAFF.

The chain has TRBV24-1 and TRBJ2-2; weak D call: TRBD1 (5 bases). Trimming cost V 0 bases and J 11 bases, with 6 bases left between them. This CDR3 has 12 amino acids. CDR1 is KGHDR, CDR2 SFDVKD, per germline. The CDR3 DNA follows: TGTGCCACCAGTGATTTGCGGACAGAGCTGTTTTTT. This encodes CATSDLRTELFF.

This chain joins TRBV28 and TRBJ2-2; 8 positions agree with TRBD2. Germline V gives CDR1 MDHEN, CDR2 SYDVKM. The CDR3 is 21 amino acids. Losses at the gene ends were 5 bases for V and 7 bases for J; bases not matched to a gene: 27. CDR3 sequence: CASSPLKTQTGTRVNSGELFF. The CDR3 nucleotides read TGTGCCAGCAGTCCTCTCAAAACTCAGACCGGGACTAGAGTTAATAGCGGGGAGCTGTTTTTT.

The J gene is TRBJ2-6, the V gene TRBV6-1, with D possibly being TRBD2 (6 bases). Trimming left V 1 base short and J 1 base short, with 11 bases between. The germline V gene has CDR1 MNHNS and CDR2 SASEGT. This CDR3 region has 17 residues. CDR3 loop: CASSEVRGGSGANVLTF. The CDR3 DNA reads TGTGCCAGCAGTGAAGTCCGTGGAGGGTCTGGGGCCAACGTCCTGACTTTC.